This is a list of T cell receptor beta chains from one sample in a study of PD-1 blockade in classical Hodgkin lymphoma. Libraries were prepared by immunoSEQ multiplex PCR; TCRdb keeps only in-frame clonotypes and omits some of them. The table has some 60,000 clones, roughly nine tenths seen once. Sequencing was performed on peripheral blood mononuclear cells (PBMCs), taken at baseline. The source of these receptors is a human donor with classical Hodgkin lymphoma. Each CDR3 is given with its conserved first and last residue. Fields, in order: V gene, J gene, clone size, D gene, CDR3 DNA, CDR3 protein. A D gene is named only where the DNA matches it firmly. Not all rows give a size; the values are once, few, many and, for expanded clones, a class.

TRBV28	TRBJ1-2	.	.	TGTGCCGGGGCCGGTGGTCTCCTCTATGGCTACACCTTC	CAGAGGLLYGYTF
TRBV28	TRBJ2-7	.	.	TGTGCCAGCAGTTTTGGGGCCTACGAGCAGTACTTC	CASSFGAYEQYF
TRBV28	TRBJ2-3	medium-sized	.	TGTGCCAGCCACGGCCCTGCAGATACGCAGTATTTT	CASHGPADTQYF
TRBV6-5	TRBJ1-6	.	.	TGTGCCAGCAGCAGACAGGTTACCAATTCACCCCTCCACTTT	CASSRQVTNSPLHF
TRBV13	TRBJ2-2	.	.	TGTGCCAGCAGCTTGGGGTGGGGACCGAACACCGGGGAGCTGTTTTTT	CASSLGWGPNTGELFF
TRBV9	TRBJ1-3	.	.	TGTGCCAGCAGCGTAGGCACAAGCTCTGGAAACACCATATATTTT	CASSVGTSSGNTIYF
TRBV5-5	TRBJ1-6	.	TRBD1	TGTGCCAGCAGTCAACAGGGGAGGGGGTCCTATAATTCACCCCTCCACTTT	CASSQQGRGSYNSPLHF
TRBV19	TRBJ2-5	.	TRBD2	TGTGCCAGTAGTGTGACCTCTAGCGGGGGGGCGGAGACCCAGTACTTC	CASSVTSSGGAETQYF
TRBV7-9	TRBJ1-1	few	TRBD1	TGTGCCAGCAGCCGACAGGGGTTCACTGAAGCTTTCTTT	CASSRQGFTEAFF
TRBV29-1	TRBJ2-6	.	.	TGCAGCGTTGGTATGGGCGATCCTGGGGCCAACGTCCTGACTTTC	CSVGMGDPGANVLTF
TRBV18	TRBJ2-5	few	.	TGTGCCAGCTCAACAATCAGTGACAGAAAAGAGACCCAGTACTTC	CASSTISDRKETQYF
TRBV18	TRBJ2-7	.	TRBD2	TGTGCCAGCTCACGGTCGGGAGGGTACGAGCAGTACTTC	CASSRSGGYEQYF
TRBV7-6	TRBJ1-4	.	.	TGTGCCAGCAGCTTAGGCCCGGGGGCGGAGGGTAATGAAAAACTGTTTTTT	CASSLGPGAEGNEKLFF
TRBV5-1	TRBJ2-7	.	.	TGCGCCAGCAGCTTGTACCCCGTAGGGGGCTACGAGCAGTACTTC	CASSLYPVGGYEQYF
TRBV7-9	TRBJ2-7	.	.	TGTGCCAGCAGTCCTCGGGACTCCAGGATCGAGCAGTACTTC	CASSPRDSRIEQYF
TRBV19	TRBJ2-1	.	.	TGTGCCAGTAGTGCTGACTTCTACAATGAGCAGTTCTTC	CASSADFYNEQFF
TRBV5-1	TRBJ1-1	.	.	TGCGCCAGCAGGACCTCGGGGGGGATGAACACTGAAGCTTTCTTT	CASRTSGGMNTEAFF
TRBV6-4	TRBJ1-4	.	.	TGTGCCAGCAGAGGTTGGGGGGGTTGGGATGAAAAACTGTTTTTT	CASRGWGGWDEKLFF
TRBV27	TRBJ2-7	.	.	TGTGCCAGCAGTTTATTGTACGAGCAGTACTTC	CASSLLYEQYF
TRBV18	TRBJ2-7	.	TRBD2	TGTGCCAGCTCACCACCAGCGGGGGGCTACGAGCAGTACTTC	CASSPPAGGYEQYF
TRBV28	TRBJ1-1	.	.	TGTGCCAGCAAGGTGCCAGCGAACACTGAAGCTTTCTTT	CASKVPANTEAFF
TRBV6-5	TRBJ2-1	once	.	TGTGCCAGCAGGCCCAGCGGAATTTCCTACAATGAGCAGTTCTTC	CASRPSGISYNEQFF
TRBV6-5	TRBJ2-1	.	TRBD2	TGTGCCAGCAGTTACGTTGGGCGGGAGGACAATGAGCAGTTCTTC	CASSYVGREDNEQFF
TRBV28	TRBJ1-2	.	TRBD1	TGTGCCAGCAGTTTTAGGGACAGGATCTTATCTGGCTACACCTTC	CASSFRDRILSGYTF
TRBV11-1	TRBJ2-1	.	.	TGTGCCAGCAGCTTAGTGACGGGGGTAACCTACAATGAGCAGTTCTTC	CASSLVTGVTYNEQFF
TRBV28	TRBJ1-4	.	TRBD1	TGTGCCAGCAGTTTCTCAGGACAGGGACGGTGGTTTTTT	CASSFSGQGRWFF
TRBV27	TRBJ1-5	few	.	TGTGCCAGCAGTTTATCTTTCCAGGATCAGCCCCAGCATTTT	CASSLSFQDQPQHF
TRBV7-9	TRBJ1-2	.	TRBD1	TGTGCCAGCAGCTTCCAGGGGGATGGCTACACCTTC	CASSFQGDGYTF
TRBV6-6	TRBJ2-3	.	TRBD2	TGTGCCAGCAGTTACCTAGGACTAGCGGGAGAGTATTTT	CASSYLGLAGEYF
TRBV9	TRBJ2-7	.	.	TGTGCCAGCAGCGTAGCAGGGACATTCTCCTACGAGCAGTACTTC	CASSVAGTFSYEQYF
TRBV27	TRBJ2-1	.	TRBD2	TGTGCCAGCAGTTCGGGGCTAGCGGGAGCTGAGCAGTTCTTC	CASSSGLAGAEQFF
TRBV5-1	TRBJ2-5	.	.	TGCGCCAGCAGCCTCATGGGCGGAGAGACCCAGTACTTC	CASSLMGGETQYF